This T cell receptor beta chain was obtained from a study of cytomegalovirus exposure and HLA in healthy donors. The study's findings and limits: A later analysis found TCR association rates differed by HLA locus, highest for DRB1 and lowest for HLA-C. TCR beta V- and J-gene trimming, according to a later analysis, was linked to a missense DCLRE1C variant. According to the study, around 150 TCR beta chains were cytomegalovirus-associated.

The PCR ran on 60 Vbeta and 13 Jbeta primers. TCRdb keeps only in-frame clones here, not all; method: immunoSEQ multiplex PCR. Recorded for this sample: some 150,000 clones. With V trimmed by 5 bases and J by 4 bases, 6 bases remained unmatched. This CDR3 is 15 amino acids long. Germline-derived CDR1 and CDR2 are WNHNN and SYGVQD (reference sequence). Comments on this clone: Its target is unknown.

This rearrangement joins TRBV10-1 to TRBJ2-3; 10 bases are a match to TRBD2. The receptor was derived from a young woman in good health and CMV-seronegative. The sample comprised PBMCs. For the CDR3, the DNA is TGCGCCAGCAGTTCTAGCGGGGGCCCGCCAGATACGCAGTATTTT. Translation gives CASSSSGGPPDTQYF.